This TCR beta chain was found in a study of cytomegalovirus exposure and HLA in healthy donors. PCR employed 60 Vbeta and 13 Jbeta primers. Repertoires were generated with immunoSEQ multiplex PCR, while TCRdb's copy carries only in-frame clones and drops some. The table lists 150,000 or so clones, 70% to 85% of them singletons. For this clone: What it binds is not known.

Study-level findings and limits: TCR beta V- and J-gene trimming, according to a later analysis, was linked to a missense DCLRE1C variant. Later analysis suggested links between common viral pathogens and several top significant clusters. Earlier analysis looked at TCR beta V segments, and most were productive about 90% or about 30% of the time. In vitro work confirmed that three CMV-associated chains recognize CMV antigens.

The CDR3 contains 14 residues. Trimming cost V 4 bases and J 4 bases; bases outside gene matches: 3. The V gene's germline CDR1 is MNHNY and CDR2 SVGAGI (reference sequence). The sequence was collected from a man aged 25-45 years in good health and CMV-seronegative. The V gene is TRBV6-6, the J gene TRBJ1-5; 8 nucleotides match TRBD1. Sequencing used PBMCs. The CDR3 DNA reads TGTGCCAGCAGTTTGACAGGGGCAAATCAGCCCCAGCATTTT. Its translation is CASSLTGANQPQHF.